Sequencing of this TCR beta chain was carried out in a study of CD8 T cells in ankylosing spondylitis. In TCRdb, the 5' RACE reads were re-called with MiXCR into one record per CDR3 protein. This table holds approximately 250,000 distinct CDR3 sequences, 10% found once. This clonotype showed up many times. Trimming took 3 bases from V and 5 from J, leaving 8 bases between them. The V gene's germline CDR1 is LNHDA and CDR2 SQIVND (reference sequence). The CDR3 length is 13 residues. Sequencing was done on a sample of blood, either unsorted or a sorted T cell fraction (not recorded which). The receptor was isolated from a male donor with ankylosing spondylitis or in good health (not recorded which). The chain has TRBV19 and TRBJ2-1; D not certain. The CDR3 region is CASSISRNNEQFF. CDR3 nucleotide sequence: TGTGCCAGTAGTATTTCCAGAAACAATGAGCAGTTCTTC.